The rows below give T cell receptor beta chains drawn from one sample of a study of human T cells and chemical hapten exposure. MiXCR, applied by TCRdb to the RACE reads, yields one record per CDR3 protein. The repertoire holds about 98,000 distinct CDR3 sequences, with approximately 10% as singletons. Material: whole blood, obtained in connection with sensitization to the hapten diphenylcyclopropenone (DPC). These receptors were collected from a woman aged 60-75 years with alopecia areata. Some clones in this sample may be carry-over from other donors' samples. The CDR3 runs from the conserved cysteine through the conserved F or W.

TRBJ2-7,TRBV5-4,CASRSSGTGGFYEQYF
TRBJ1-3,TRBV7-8,CASSLVGIGNTIYF
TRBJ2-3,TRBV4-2,CASSRSGTADTQYF
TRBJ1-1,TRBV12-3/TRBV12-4,CASTLTGGVSEAFF
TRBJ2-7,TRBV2,CASRLTRVEQYF
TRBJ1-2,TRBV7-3,CASSIGTGYGYTF
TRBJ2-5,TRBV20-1,CSAEDAGKDQETQYF
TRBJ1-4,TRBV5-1,CASSLVGAGASEKLFF
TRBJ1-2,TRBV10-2,CASNPGQGANYGYTF
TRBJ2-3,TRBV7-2,CASSLALDTQYF
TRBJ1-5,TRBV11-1,CASSPHPDQPQHF
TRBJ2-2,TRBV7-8,CASSRTVLTGELFF
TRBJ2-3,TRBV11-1,CASSGGGFTDTQYF
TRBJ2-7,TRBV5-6,CASSLGTGGYEQYF
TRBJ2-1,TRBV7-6,CASSLEAGGYNEQFF
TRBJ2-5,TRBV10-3,CAIRKQGGETQYF
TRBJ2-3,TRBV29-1,CSADIAGSTDTQYF
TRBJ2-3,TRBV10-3,CAIMSRPTDTQYF
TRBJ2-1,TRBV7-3,CASSLSDYNEQFF
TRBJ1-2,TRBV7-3,CASSLTRTTGTFYGYTF
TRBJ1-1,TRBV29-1,CSVDQGARAEAFF
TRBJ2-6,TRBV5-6,CASSPTRGPGANVLTF
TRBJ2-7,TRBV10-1,CASSETRLAYVYEQYF
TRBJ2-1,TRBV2,CATTIQLGQYNEQFF
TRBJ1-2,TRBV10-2,CASSAGTDVYGYTF
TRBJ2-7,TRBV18,CASSSIGLAVGTYEQYF
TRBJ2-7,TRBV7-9,CASSAQGWVSYEQYF
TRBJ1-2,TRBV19,CASSTRRQPPPNYGYTF
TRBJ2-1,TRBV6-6,CASSRLAGVNEQFF
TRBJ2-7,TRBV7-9,CASSLIGDHYEQYF
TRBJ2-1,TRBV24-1,CATSDSWGDEQFF
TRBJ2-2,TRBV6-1,CASSVLLSQNTGELFF
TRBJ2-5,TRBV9,CASSGSTGKTQYF
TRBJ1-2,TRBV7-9,CASSNDDSPGNTF
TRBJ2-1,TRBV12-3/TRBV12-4,CASTLRQGAGNEQFF
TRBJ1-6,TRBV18,CASSPMGQEREPLHF
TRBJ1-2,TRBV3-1,CASSQSEIYGYTF
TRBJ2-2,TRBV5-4,CASSGISAGELFF
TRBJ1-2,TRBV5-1,CASSFPAGTAHGTSYGYTF
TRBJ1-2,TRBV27,CASSSGANYGYTF
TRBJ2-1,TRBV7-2,CASTVTGTHNEQFF
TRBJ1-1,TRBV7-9,CASSRGTNTEAFF
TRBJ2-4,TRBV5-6,CASSLSAVAKNIQYF
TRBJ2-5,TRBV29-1,CSVDAGVGQETQYF